One sample yielded the 8 T cell receptor beta chains listed below, sequenced in a study of human T cells and chemical hapten exposure. TCRdb redid the calling of the RACE reads with MiXCR, one entry per CDR3 protein. The data contain 370,000 or so distinct CDR3 sequences, 4% to 5.5% of them singletons. Time point described: patch test 1, 2 weeks after DPC sensitization. Sample treatment: therapeutic diphenylcyclopropenone sensitization with weekly scalp DPC. The material was whole blood, obtained in connection with sensitization to the hapten diphenylcyclopropenone (DPC). Receptors were obtained from a woman between 45 and 60 years old with alopecia areata. Some clones in this sample may be carry-over from other donors' samples.

The rearrangement joins TRBV9 to TRBJ2-1; TRBD2 agrees at 8 bases. Losses at the gene ends were 4 bases for V and 9 bases for J; bases not matched to a gene: 6. Germline lookup yields CDR1 SGDLS and CDR2 YYNGEE. This CDR3 is built from 13 residues. Written as DNA, the CDR3 is TGTGCCAGCAGCCCAGGACTAGCTAGTGAGCAGTTCTTC. It yields the protein CASSPGLASEQFF.

This clonotype was observed at least ten times. The genes are TRBV12-3 or TRBV12-4 and TRBJ1-1; TRBD1 aligns across 7 bases. The CDR3 has 13 residues. V trimming: 6 bases; J trimming: 5 bases; junction bases outside the gene matches: 6. The CDR3 region has the DNA TGTGCCAGCAGCCTAGACAGGGTAACTGAAGCTTTCTTT. It translates to CASSLDRVTEAFF.

This clonotype was observed many times. This chain links TRBV29-1 with TRBJ2-2; D call uncertain. Germline V gives CDR1 SQVTM, CDR2 ANQGSEA. The CDR3 spans 12 residues. Trimming took off 6 bases at V and 3 bases at J, with 8 bases between the two ends. The CDR3 DNA reads TGCAGCGTCAAACAGCACACCGGGGAGCTGTTTTTT. It is translated as CSVKQHTGELFF.

In its sample, this clonotype was seen a few times. V and J are TRBV15 and TRBJ2-7; D not resolved. Germline V gene sequence: CDR1 LNHNV, CDR2 YYDKDF (reference sequence). V lost 6 bases to trimming and J lost 0 bases, with 9 bases between them. The length of the CDR3 is 13 residues. The CDR3, as DNA: TGTGCCACCAGAAAGACGACCTCCTACGAGCAGTACTTC. This sequence encodes CATRKTTSYEQYF.

The chain joins TRBV12-3 or TRBV12-4 to TRBJ1-2; 9 nucleotides line up with TRBD1. CDR3 length: 14 residues. Trimming cost V 1 base and J 8 bases; bases outside gene matches: 5. The DNA of the CDR3 is TGTGCCAGCAGTTTAGGGACAGGGGTTATGGGCTACACCTTC. Protein sequence: CASSLGTGVMGYTF.

The table lists this clonotype with many counts. This sequence joins TRBV15 and TRBJ2-2; D remains ambiguous. Germline loops: CDR1 LNHNV, CDR2 YYDKDF (reference sequence). The CDR3 spans 14 residues. V lost 0 bases and J 7 bases, leaving 9 bases between the germline ends. CDR3 bases: TGTGCCACCAGCAGAGATCTTAAGGACGGGGAGCTGTTTTTT. It codes for CATSRDLKDGELFF.

The table lists this clonotype with many counts. The rearrangement links TRBV12-3 or TRBV12-4 to TRBJ1-5; D is undetermined. CDR3 size: 15 residues. V gave up 3 bases and J gave up 4 bases, with 13 bases separating them. The CDR3 sequence: CASSFSPRNNQPQHF. In DNA form, the CDR3 reads TGTGCCAGCAGTTTTTCCCCCAGAAATAATCAGCCCCAGCATTTT.

The sample holds many counts of this clonotype. The gene calls are TRBV20-1 and TRBJ1-1; 8 bases are shared with TRBD1. Germline V gene sequence: CDR1 DFQATT, CDR2 SNEGSKA (reference sequence). V was clipped by 5 bases and J by 5 bases; unmatched bases: 7. The CDR3 length is 13 residues. This CDR3 reads CSAGDRFETEAFF. CDR3 sequence (DNA): TGCAGTGCTGGGGACAGGTTTGAGACTGAAGCTTTCTTT.